The next 13 T cell receptor beta chains were all read from a single sample in a study of cytomegalovirus exposure and HLA in healthy donors. PCR was performed using 60 Vbeta and 13 Jbeta primers. Repertoires were generated with immunoSEQ multiplex PCR, while TCRdb's copy carries only in-frame clones and drops some. The sample yields over 150,000 clones, about four fifths seen once. The sample consisted of PBMCs. These receptors were taken from a girl between 5 and 17 years old in good health and CMV-seropositive.

The chain links TRBV19 to TRBJ1-1; weak D call: TRBD1 (5 bases). Between the trimmed V and J ends, which lost 1 base and 0 bases, there was a span of 9 bases. The CDR3 has 15 residues. Germline values: CDR1 LNHDA, CDR2 SQIVND (reference sequence). The CDR3 DNA sequence: TGTGCCAGTAGTATAGCGGGGGATTTGAACACTGAAGCTTTCTTT. Protein: CASSIAGDLNTEAFF.

The rearrangement links TRBV20-1 to TRBJ2-4; D gene uncertain. V was clipped by 2 bases and J by 8 bases, with 4 bases between them. From germline, CDR1 is DFQATT and CDR2 SNEGSKA (reference sequence). The CDR3 runs to 10 residues. The CDR3 bases are TGCAGTGCTAGACTCTACATTCAGTACTTC. Translation: CSARLYIQYF.

This clone has a single count. The chain recombines TRBV6-6 with TRBJ1-2, with a weak D call TRBD1 (6 bases). This CDR3 is built from 15 residues. CDR1 MNHNY and CDR2 SVGAGI come from the germline V gene (reference sequence). Between the trimmed V and J ends, which lost 6 bases and 6 bases, there was a span of 20 bases. CDR3 protein: CASSLQGSRGDGYTF. The CDR3 DNA reads TGTGCCAGCAGCCTACAGGGTAGCCGAGGGGATGGCTACACCTTC.

The rearrangement links TRBV27 to TRBJ2-1; 7 bases line up with TRBD2. The CDR3 has 13 amino acids. V shed 2 bases, J shed 8 bases, and the junction held 3 bases outside the gene matches. Germline V gives CDR1 MNHEY, CDR2 SMNVEV (reference sequence). Written as DNA, the CDR3 is TGTGCCAGCAGTTTACCACGGGGGGATGAGCAGTTCTTC. As protein: CASSLPRGDEQFF.

This clone was recorded only once. This chain connects TRBV5-1 to TRBJ2-1; weak D call: TRBD1 (6 bases). The germline V gene has CDR1 SGHRS and CDR2 YFSETQ. This CDR3 spans 18 amino acids. V was pared by 2 bases and J by 0 bases, with 18 bases between. CDR3 sequence: CASSLRDTMISSYNEQFF. CDR3 in DNA: TGCGCCAGCAGCTTACGGGACACTATGATTAGCTCCTACAATGAGCAGTTCTTC.

CDR3: CASSEYRGKLFF. The CDR3 nucleotides are TGTGCCAGCAGTGAATATAGGGGAAAACTGTTTTTT. The rearrangement uses TRBV25-1 and TRBJ1-4; TRBD1 might be the D (5 bases). Trimming cost V 0 bases and J 10 bases, with 6 bases left between them. CDR1 MGHDK and CDR2 SYGVNS come from the germline V gene. The CDR3 is made up of 12 amino acids.

The chain couples TRBV11-3 to TRBJ1-5, with 7 bases aligning to TRBD1. Trimming cost V 5 bases and J 1 base; bases outside gene matches: 11. Per the germline V gene, CDR1 is SGHNT and CDR2 is YENEEA. CDR3 length: 17 residues. Here the CDR3 DNA reads TGTGCCAGCAGCACCGCCCAAGACAGGGACAGCAATCAGCCCCAGCATTTT. Amino acids: CASSTAQDRDSNQPQHF.

The rearrangement uses TRBV6-6 and TRBJ1-2; 9 bases align to TRBD1. The trim removed 5 bases at V and 3 bases at J, leaving 7 bases unmatched. The germline V gene has CDR1 MNHNY and CDR2 SVGAGI (reference sequence). The CDR3 consists of 15 residues. The CDR3 region is CASSDRDRVHYGYTF. In DNA, the CDR3 is TGTGCCAGCAGTGATCGGGACAGGGTCCACTATGGCTACACCTTC.

The rearrangement joins TRBV6-5 to TRBJ1-2, with TRBD1 identical over 10 bases. Trimming cost V 5 bases and J 8 bases; bases outside gene matches: 5. The CDR3 loop spans 13 amino acids. Per the germline V gene, CDR1 is MNHEY and CDR2 is SVGAGI. In nucleotides, the CDR3 is TGTGCCAGCAGTCGACAGGGGGCGGCGGGCTACACCTTC. Translated, it gives CASSRQGAAGYTF.

This sequence joins TRBV11-2 and TRBJ2-7; the D is unclear. The CDR3 runs 14 residues. Germline CDR1 and CDR2: SGHAT and FQNNGV. The V end lost 1 base, the J end lost 5 bases, and 12 bases lay between the germline ends. In nucleotides, the CDR3 is TGTGCCAGCAGCTTAGCGTTCACGAGGAACGAGCAGTACTTC. This gives the protein CASSLAFTRNEQYF.

Comment on this clone: The sample contains more than one DNA sequence encoding this CDR3. The chain uses TRBV9 and TRBJ1-2, with D perhaps matching TRBD1 (5 bases). CDR3 length: 17 amino acids. Germline CDR1 reads SGDLS; CDR2 reads YYNGEE. V lost 3 bases and J 8 bases, leaving 26 bases between the germline ends. In DNA, the CDR3 is TGTGCCAGCAGCGAGAGGCGGGACGTCCATAAGGGCGACGGCTACACCTTC. Protein sequence: CASSERRDVHKGDGYTF.

This clone is a singleton in its sample. The rearrangement links TRBV2 to TRBJ1-1; possible D gene TRBD1, 6 bases. Trimming pared 7 bases from V and 4 bases from J, leaving 22 bases between. CDR1 and CDR2 (germline): SNHLY, FYNNEI. There are 16 residues in the CDR3. The CDR3 sequence: CASTTLAGAGATEAFF. CDR3 bases: TGTGCCAGCACTACGCTGGCAGGGGCTGGGGCCACTGAAGCTTTCTTT.

This chain joins TRBV9 and TRBJ1-1; D is uncertain. Trimming pared 7 bases from V and 5 bases from J, leaving 21 bases between. The germline gives CDR1 SGDLS, CDR2 YYNGEE. CDR3 length: 15 amino acids. This CDR3 reads CASGPSGSLGTEAFF. Written as DNA, the CDR3 is TGTGCCAGCGGACCCTCGGGGTCCCTTGGGACTGAAGCTTTCTTT.